Below, 24 T cell receptor beta chains from the same sample are listed, as sequenced in a study of T cells in Graves' hyperthyroidism and ophthalmopathy (dated by TCRdb to between 2017 and 2020). The library came from multiplex PCR. The run used an Illumina HiSeq 2000. The TCR beta CDR3 regions were amplified from RNA transcripts. The first round of RT-PCR for the TCR CDR3 was performed with the HTBI primer set and the Qiagen OneStep RT-PCR kit. TCRdb cleaned the public reads at Q25 with fastp, built clones with MiXCR and kept in-frame beta chains. Rows with a matching CDR3 protein are joined into one entry that keeps the most common DNA and genes. The sample data list about 640,000 distinct CDR3 sequences, and less than 25% of these were observed just once. The ten largest clones take up 34% of the sample. The specimen was blood. These TCRs come from a man aged 25 to 40 with Graves' ophthalmopathy.

CDR3 residues: CASSSGQGVGQPQHF. CDR3 coding DNA: TGTGCCAGTAGTTCAGGACAGGGGGTCGGCCAGCCCCAGCATTTT. The J gene is TRBJ1-5, the V gene TRBV19; 10 bases match TRBD1. The germline V gene has CDR1 LNHDA and CDR2 SQIVND (reference sequence). CDR3 size: 15 residues. With 5 bases clipped from V and 7 bases from J, the junction kept 8 bases outside the gene matches.

This clonotype was observed a handful of times. This rearrangement joins TRBV6-2 or TRBV6-3 to TRBJ2-7, with D perhaps matching TRBD1 or TRBD2 (5 bases each). Trimming cost V 0 bases and J 3 bases, with 12 bases left between them. The CDR3 covers 15 residues. The germline V gene has CDR1 MNHEY and CDR2 SVGEGT. In DNA, the CDR3 is TGTGCCAGCAGTTACTCGGCCGGGGACCTCTACGAGCAGTACTTC. Its translation: CASSYSAGDLYEQYF.

CDR3 bases: TGTGCCAGCAGTTACCTAAGCACAGATACGCAGTATTTT. This codes for CASSYLSTDTQYF. The chain uses TRBV6-5 and TRBJ2-3; D ambiguous. Germline V gene lookup returns CDR1 MNHEY and CDR2 SVGAGI. V lost 2 bases, J lost 0 bases, and 3 bases lay in between. The CDR3 runs 13 residues.

The chain is built from TRBV6-2 or TRBV6-3 and TRBJ2-7; 8 nucleotides agree with TRBD1. The CDR3 covers 14 residues. CDR1 and CDR2 from the germline V gene are MNHEY and SVGEGT. V was clipped by 5 bases and J by 1 base; unmatched bases: 4. The CDR3 sequence: CASSRQGFSYEQYF. In nucleotides, the CDR3 is TGTGCCAGCAGTAGACAGGGGTTTTCCTACGAGCAGTACTTC.

This clonotype was recorded at least ten times. The chain uses TRBV5-1 and TRBJ2-2, with D maybe TRBD1 (6 bases). Trimming removed 3 bases from V and 0 bases from J, with 18 bases in between. CDR1 SGHRS and CDR2 YFSETQ come from the germline V gene. The CDR3 loop spans 18 amino acids. The chain's CDR3 is CASSSPPGHVANTGELFF. The CDR3 bases are TGCGCCAGCAGCTCCCCCCCGGGACACGTTGCGAACACCGGGGAGCTGTTTTTT. The full variable domain, with the rest looked up from reference TRBV5-1 and TRBJ2-2, is KAGVTQTPRYLIKTRGQQVTLSCSPISGHRSVSWYQQTPGQGLQFLFEYFSETQRNKGNFPGRFSGRQFSNSRSEMNVSTLELGDSALYLCASSSPPGHVANTGELFFGEGSRLTVL.

This clonotype was seen ten or more times. The V call is TRBV11-2, the J call TRBJ2-5; either TRBD1 or TRBD2 may supply D (6 bases each). In germline, CDR1 is SGHAT, CDR2 FQNNGV. V lost 8 bases to trimming and J lost 4 bases, with 11 bases between them. CDR3 length equals 12 residues. The CDR3 DNA is TGTGCCAGCCTTAGGGGGGTAGAGACCCAGTACTTC. This encodes CASLRGVETQYF.

This clonotype was counted a few times. This chain connects TRBV28 to TRBJ1-3, with D hard to call. Germline V gene sequence: CDR1 MDHEN, CDR2 SYDVKM. The CDR3 length is 14 residues. Trimming shortened V by 4 bases and J by 0 bases, and 7 bases separated the two germline ends. The CDR3 loop is CASSSGSSGNTIYF. DNA for the CDR3: TGTGCCAGCAGTTCGGGGAGCTCTGGAAACACCATATATTTT.

The V and J genes are TRBV10-3 and TRBJ2-7, with D unclear. The germline CDR1 and CDR2 sequences are ENHRY and SYGVKD. V dropped 3 bases and J dropped 5 bases, with 14 bases sitting between them. This CDR3 is 14 amino acids long. For the CDR3, the DNA is TGTGCCATCAGTGAATCGTCTAAGCCCCACGAGCAGTACTTC. Translating it yields CAISESSKPHEQYF.

V gene TRBV7-2 combines with J gene TRBJ2-1; 9 nucleotides align to TRBD2. The CDR3 is made up of 16 amino acids. The V and J ends lost 3 bases and 2 bases, in that order; junction bases with no gene match: 5. Germline V gives CDR1 SGHTA, CDR2 FQGNSA. CDR3 protein: CASSLSGRQPYNEQFF. Here the CDR3 DNA reads TGTGCCAGCAGCTTGAGCGGGAGGCAGCCCTACAATGAGCAGTTCTTC.

The chain employs TRBV9 and TRBJ2-1; 9 positions agree with TRBD2. The CDR3 spans 14 residues. V lost 2 bases and J lost 7; bases outside the gene matches: 4. Germline lookup yields CDR1 SGDLS and CDR2 YYNGEE. The DNA for the CDR3 is TGTGCCAGCAGCGTTAGCGGGAGAAGTAATGAGCAGTTCTTC. This translates into CASSVSGRSNEQFF. Variable domain in full (rest from reference TRBV9 and TRBJ2-1): DSGVTQTPKHLITATGQRVTLRCSPRSGDLSVYWYQQSLDQGLQFLIQYYNGEERAKGNILERFSAQQFPDLHSELNLSSLELGDSALYFCASSVSGRSNEQFFGPGTRLTVL.

The sample holds many counts of this clonotype. The CDR3 here is CSASTPTGYYEQYF. The CDR3 DNA is TGCAGTGCTAGTACGCCCACGGGCTACTACGAGCAGTACTTC. This chain links TRBV20-1 with TRBJ2-7; D gene ambiguous. This CDR3 region has 14 residues. V lost 3 bases, J lost 3 bases, and 15 bases lay in between. From germline, CDR1 is DFQATT and CDR2 SNEGSKA (reference sequence).

This clonotype was recorded a few times. The V gene is TRBV2, the J gene TRBJ2-5, with 7 nucleotides matching TRBD2. The germline CDR1 and CDR2 sequences are SNHLY and FYNNEI. This CDR3 region has 15 residues. J gave up 2 bases and V 0 bases, and 3 bases lay outside the gene matches. The chain's CDR3 is CASSEAPRGQETQYF. The DNA of the CDR3 is TGTGCCAGCAGTGAAGCTCCGCGGGGGCAAGAGACCCAGTACTTC.

This clonotype was found many times. This chain connects TRBV7-2 to TRBJ2-5; D may correspond to TRBD1 or TRBD2 (6 bases each). The CDR3 consists of 15 residues. V was clipped by 0 bases and J by 2 bases, with 10 bases between them. Germline V gene lookup returns CDR1 SGHTA and CDR2 FQGNSA. CDR3 nucleotide sequence: TGTGCCAGCAGCTTAGCATGGGGGGCTCAAGAGACCCAGTACTTC. Translation gives CASSLAWGAQETQYF.

This clonotype has a handful of counts. The chain combines TRBV4-1 with TRBJ2-7, with D unclear. Between the trimmed V and J ends, which lost 0 bases and 5 bases, there was a span of 11 bases. Germline CDR1 reads MGHRA; CDR2 reads YSYEKL. The CDR3 is made up of 14 amino acids. CDR3 protein: CASSQELVSNEQYF. The CDR3 coding sequence is TGCGCCAGCAGCCAAGAACTGGTATCGAACGAGCAGTACTTC.

This clonotype was detected many times. The chain is built from TRBV28 and TRBJ1-2; no reliable D call. This CDR3 is built from 13 residues. Deletions cut 2 bases from V and 1 base from J, with 5 bases between. Germline CDR1 reads MDHEN; CDR2 reads SYDVKM. The CDR3 DNA reads TGTGCCAGCAGTTTAACCTATAACTATGGCTACACCTTC. Residues: CASSLTYNYGYTF.

V usage is TRBV10-3 and J usage is TRBJ2-7, with 10 bases identical to TRBD2. This CDR3 region has 13 residues. Germline V CDR1 and CDR2: ENHRY, SYGVKD. V trimming: 10 bases; J trimming: 5 bases; junction bases outside the gene matches: 8. CDR3 sequence (DNA): TGTGCCAGTTGGCCGGGACTAGCGAACGAGCAGTACTTC. This sequence encodes CASWPGLANEQYF.

This rearrangement joins TRBV4-3 to TRBJ2-1; possibly TRBD2 for D (5 bases). The CDR3 has 17 amino acids. Germline V gene sequence: CDR1 LGHNA, CDR2 YSLEER. The V end was cut by 0 bases, the J end by 0 bases, with 12 bases between. CDR3 loop: CASSQDRGSVSYNEQFF. The CDR3 nucleotides are TGCGCCAGCAGCCAAGACCGAGGGAGTGTCTCCTACAATGAGCAGTTCTTC.

The table lists this clonotype with a few counts. The chain joins TRBV6-5 to TRBJ2-1; D perhaps matches TRBD2 (5 bases). Looked up from germline, CDR1 is MNHEY and CDR2 is SVGAGI. V was shortened by 2 bases and J by 5 bases, with 22 bases between the two germline ends. The CDR3 is made up of 18 amino acids. The DNA of the CDR3 is TGTGCCAGCAGTTACGACGGTGGTGGGGATCGGGAACACAATGAGCAGTTCTTC. This encodes CASSYDGGGDREHNEQFF.

The V call is TRBV19, the J call TRBJ2-1, with D unclear. With 3 bases removed from V and 6 bases from J, the gap between germline ends came to 6 bases. Germline CDR1 and CDR2: LNHDA and SQIVND (reference sequence). This CDR3 region has 12 residues. The CDR3 DNA reads as TGTGCCAGTAGTATTACCGGCAATGAGCAGTTCTTC. This codes for CASSITGNEQFF. Drawing the rest from reference TRBV19 and TRBJ2-1, the complete variable domain is DGGITQSPKYLFRKEGQNVTLSCEQNLNHDAMYWYRQDPGQGLRLIYYSQIVNDFQKGDIAEGYSVSREKKESFPLTVTSAQKNPTAFYLCASSITGNEQFFGPGTRLTVL.

This clonotype was detected many times. The chain joins TRBV30 to TRBJ1-4, with a tentative D call TRBD1 (5 bases). V was trimmed by 3 bases and J by 10 bases, leaving 15 bases between them. CDR1 is GTSNPN and CDR2 is SVGIG in the germline V gene (reference sequence). This CDR3 has 13 amino acids. CDR3 residues: CAWRGSQAAKLFF. In DNA, the CDR3 is TGTGCCTGGAGAGGATCACAGGCGGCAAAACTGTTTTTT.

This clonotype was seen only a few times. V usage is TRBV28 and J usage is TRBJ2-5; 7 bases are shared with TRBD2. Germline CDR1 is MDHEN and CDR2 is SYDVKM. This CDR3 comprises 13 residues. Germline trimming cut 7 bases from V and 2 bases from J; bases unmatched to any gene: 4. The CDR3 bases are TGTGCCAGCAAAGCCGGGGGGCAAGAGACCCAGTACTTC. It codes for CASKAGGQETQYF.

V is TRBV7-9 and J is TRBJ2-3; tentatively, D is TRBD2 (6 bases). Trimming left V 2 bases short and J 4 bases short, with 19 bases between. This CDR3 comprises 17 residues. The germline V gene has CDR1 SEHNR and CDR2 FQNEAQ (reference sequence). Here the CDR3 reads CASSLWLSGDRADTQYF. The CDR3 nucleotides read TGTGCCAGCAGCTTATGGTTATCGGGAGATCGGGCAGATACGCAGTATTTT.

This clonotype appeared a few times. The V gene is TRBV20-1, the J gene TRBJ1-6; 7 bases are a match to TRBD1. V lost 6 bases, J lost 2 bases, and 10 bases stayed unmatched. The CDR3 runs 16 residues. Per the germline V gene, CDR1 is DFQATT and CDR2 is SNEGSKA (reference sequence). In DNA, the CDR3 is TGCAGTGCCCTGGACAGGCTCAGGCCCTATAATTCACCCCTCCACTTT. This gives the protein CSALDRLRPYNSPLHF.

This clonotype was recorded at least ten times. The chain couples TRBV7-2 to TRBJ2-7; D possibly matches TRBD1 or TRBD2 (5 bases each). The germline gives CDR1 SGHTA, CDR2 FQGNSA. Trimming removed 1 base from V and 0 bases from J, with 10 bases in between. The CDR3 runs 15 residues. CDR3 loop: CASSLVGATSYEQYF. CDR3 nucleotide sequence: TGTGCCAGCAGCTTAGTCGGGGCCACCTCCTACGAGCAGTACTTC.